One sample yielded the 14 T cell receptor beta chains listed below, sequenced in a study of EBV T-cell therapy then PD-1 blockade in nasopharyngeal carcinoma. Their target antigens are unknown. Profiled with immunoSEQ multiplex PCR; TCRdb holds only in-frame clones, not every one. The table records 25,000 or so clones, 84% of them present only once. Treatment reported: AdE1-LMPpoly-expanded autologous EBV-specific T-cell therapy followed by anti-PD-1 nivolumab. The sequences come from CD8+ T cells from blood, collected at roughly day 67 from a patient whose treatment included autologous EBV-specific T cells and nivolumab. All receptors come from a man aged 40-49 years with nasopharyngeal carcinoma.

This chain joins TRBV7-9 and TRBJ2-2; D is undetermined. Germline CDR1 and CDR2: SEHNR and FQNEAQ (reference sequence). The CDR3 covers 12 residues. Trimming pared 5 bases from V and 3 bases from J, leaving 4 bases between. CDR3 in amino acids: CASSVDTGELFF. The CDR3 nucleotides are TGTGCCAGCAGCGTAGACACCGGGGAGCTGTTTTTT.

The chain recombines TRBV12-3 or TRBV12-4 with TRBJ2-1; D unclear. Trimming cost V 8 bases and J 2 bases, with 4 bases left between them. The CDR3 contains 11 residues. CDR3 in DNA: TGTGCCAGCTGGACCTACAATGAGCAGTTCTTC. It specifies CASWTYNEQFF.

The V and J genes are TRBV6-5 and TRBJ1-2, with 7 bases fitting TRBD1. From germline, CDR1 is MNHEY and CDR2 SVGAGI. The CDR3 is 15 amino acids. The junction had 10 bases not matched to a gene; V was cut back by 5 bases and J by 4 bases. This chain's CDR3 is CASSTGQDTVYGYTF. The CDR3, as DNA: TGTGCCAGCAGTACCGGACAGGACACAGTCTATGGCTACACCTTC.

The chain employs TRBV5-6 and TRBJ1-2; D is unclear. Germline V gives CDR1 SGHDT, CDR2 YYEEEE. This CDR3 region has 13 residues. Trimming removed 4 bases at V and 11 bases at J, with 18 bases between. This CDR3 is CASSVGSIWSYTF. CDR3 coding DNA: TGTGCCAGCAGCGTAGGATCCATCTGGTCGTACACCTTC.

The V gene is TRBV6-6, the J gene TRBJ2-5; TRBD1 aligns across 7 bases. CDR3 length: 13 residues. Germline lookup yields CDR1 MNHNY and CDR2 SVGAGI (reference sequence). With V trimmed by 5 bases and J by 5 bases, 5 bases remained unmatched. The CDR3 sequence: CASSGRGKETQYF. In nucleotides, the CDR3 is TGTGCCAGCAGTGGCAGGGGGAAGGAGACCCAGTACTTC.

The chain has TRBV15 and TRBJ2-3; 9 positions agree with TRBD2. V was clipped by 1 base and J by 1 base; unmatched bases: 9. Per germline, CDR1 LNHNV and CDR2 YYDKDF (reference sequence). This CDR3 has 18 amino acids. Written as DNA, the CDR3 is TGTGCCACCAGCAGAGTGGCGGGGGGGAGCTTCGGCACAGATACGCAGTATTTT. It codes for CATSRVAGGSFGTDTQYF. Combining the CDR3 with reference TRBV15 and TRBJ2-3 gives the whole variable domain DAMVIQNPRYQVTQFGKPVTLSCSQTLNHNVMYWYQQKSSQAPKLLFHYYDKDFNNEADTPDNFQSRRPNTSFCFLDIRSPGLGDTAMYLCATSRVAGGSFGTDTQYFGPGTRLTVL.

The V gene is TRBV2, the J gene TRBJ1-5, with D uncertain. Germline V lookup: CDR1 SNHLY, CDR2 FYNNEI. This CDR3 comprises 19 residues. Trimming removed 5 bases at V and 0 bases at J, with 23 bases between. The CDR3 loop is CASSSPGANAVHSNQPQHF. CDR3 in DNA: TGTGCCAGCAGTTCCCCGGGTGCAAACGCCGTCCATAGCAATCAGCCCCAGCATTTT.

CDR3 amino acids: CASKGDTIYF. CDR3 DNA sequence: TGTGCCAGCAAGGGGGACACCATATATTTT. The chain combines TRBV9 with TRBJ1-3, with D perhaps TRBD1 (6 bases). The germline V and J ends were trimmed by 6 bases and 8 bases, with 6 bases remaining between them. The CDR3 is made up of 10 amino acids. Germline values: CDR1 SGDLS, CDR2 YYNGEE. Drawing the rest from reference TRBV9 and TRBJ1-3, the complete variable domain is DSGVTQTPKHLITATGQRVTLRCSPRSGDLSVYWYQQSLDQGLQFLIQYYNGEERAKGNILERFSAQQFPDLHSELNLSSLELGDSALYFCASKGDTIYFGEGSWLTVV.

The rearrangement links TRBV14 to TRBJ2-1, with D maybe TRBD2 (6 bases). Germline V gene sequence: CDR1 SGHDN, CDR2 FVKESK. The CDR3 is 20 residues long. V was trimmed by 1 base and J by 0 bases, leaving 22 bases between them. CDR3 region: CASSQVGLIGGKGSYNEQFF. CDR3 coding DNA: TGTGCCAGCAGCCAAGTAGGTCTTATCGGAGGGAAAGGCTCCTACAATGAGCAGTTCTTC.

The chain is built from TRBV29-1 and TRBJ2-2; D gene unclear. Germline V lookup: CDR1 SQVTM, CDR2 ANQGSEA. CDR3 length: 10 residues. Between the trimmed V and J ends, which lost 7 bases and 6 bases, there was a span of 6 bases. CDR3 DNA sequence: TGCAGCGGCTATTCCGGGGAGCTGTTTTTT. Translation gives CSGYSGELFF.

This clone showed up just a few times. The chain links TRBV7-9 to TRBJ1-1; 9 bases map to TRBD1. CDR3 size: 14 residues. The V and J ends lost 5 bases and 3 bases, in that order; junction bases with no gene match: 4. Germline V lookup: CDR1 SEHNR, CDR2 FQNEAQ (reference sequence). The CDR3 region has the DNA TGTGCCAGCAGCCCCCGACAGGGGGACACTGAAGCTTTCTTT. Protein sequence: CASSPRQGDTEAFF.

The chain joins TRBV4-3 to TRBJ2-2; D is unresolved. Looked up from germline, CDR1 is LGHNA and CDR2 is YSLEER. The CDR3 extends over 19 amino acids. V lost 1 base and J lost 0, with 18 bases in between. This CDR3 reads CASSQVVTTATPNTGELFF. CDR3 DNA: TGCGCCAGCAGCCAAGTTGTAACTACAGCGACACCGAACACCGGGGAGCTGTTTTTT.

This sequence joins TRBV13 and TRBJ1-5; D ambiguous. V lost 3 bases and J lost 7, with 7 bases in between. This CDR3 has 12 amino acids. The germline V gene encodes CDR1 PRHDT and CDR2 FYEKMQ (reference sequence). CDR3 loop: CASSFKGQPQHF. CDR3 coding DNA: TGTGCCAGCAGCTTCAAAGGACAGCCCCAGCATTTT.

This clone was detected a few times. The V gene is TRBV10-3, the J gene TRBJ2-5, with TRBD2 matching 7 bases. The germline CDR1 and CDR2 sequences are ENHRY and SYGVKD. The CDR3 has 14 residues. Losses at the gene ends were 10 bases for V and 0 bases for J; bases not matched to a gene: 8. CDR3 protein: CATGGGGNQETQYF. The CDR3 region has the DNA TGTGCCACGGGGGGAGGAGGGAACCAAGAGACCCAGTACTTC.